This T cell receptor (beta chain) was sequenced for a study of T cell responses to AZD1222 COVID-19 vaccine. Study-wide results and limits: With two AZD1222 doses given, Spike-specific TCR breadth and depth both rose. Baseline serology detected seropositivity in only 6 or 7 AZD1222 recipients. Variant regions that are unmutated are reportedly the target of nearly half of spike-specific TCRs. Repertoire collection took place solely once the T cell response had peaked.

Regarding this clone: Its specificity is not known.

Some clones are missing from TCRdb's copy, which holds only in-frame ones; the method was immunoSEQ multiplex PCR. The data show around 150,000 clones, with roughly 90% seen just once and roughly 5% held by the top ten. The sample in question was peripheral blood, obtained on day 0 of AZD1222 vaccination. This sequence originates from an adult in good health.

CDR3 in DNA: TGTGCCAGCAGCCCATGGGACAGGGTTTTTTATGGCTACACCTTC. This translates into CASSPWDRVFYGYTF. V is TRBV5-4 and J is TRBJ1-2; TRBD1 matches 9 bases. Germline V gene lookup returns CDR1 SGHNT and CDR2 YYREEE (reference sequence). This CDR3 has 15 amino acids. J gave up 5 bases and V 4 bases, and 9 bases lay outside the gene matches.